Listed below are T cell receptor beta chains from one sample, sequenced in a study of shared clonotypes between healthy human individuals. Repertoires were generated with immunoSEQ multiplex PCR, while TCRdb's copy carries only in-frame clones and drops some. The sample has some 2 million clones, approximately 94% seen once. Sequenced sample: naive CD8+ T cells sorted from blood. The receptors stem from a young man in good health. Each CDR3 is given with its conserved first and last residue. D genes are given only for firm matches. The size field is filled for only some rows; it gives once, few, many or a size class.

D	V	J	size	CDR3	DNA
TRBD1	TRBV2	TRBJ2-5	NA	CASTPPGAQGEEETQYF	TGTGCCAGCACCCCCCCTGGGGCACAGGGGGAGGAAGAGACCCAGTACTTC
NA	TRBV4-1	TRBJ1-2	NA	CASSSNIPANYGYTF	TGCGCCAGCAGCAGTAATATACCAGCTAACTATGGCTACACCTTC
NA	TRBV5-5	TRBJ2-7	NA	CASRGTAYEQYF	TGTGCCAGCAGGGGGACTGCCTACGAGCAGTACTTC
TRBD1	TRBV28	TRBJ2-5	NA	CASSPTGQGETQYF	TGTGCCAGCAGTCCCACCGGACAGGGTGAGACCCAGTACTTC
TRBD2	TRBV13	TRBJ2-7	NA	CASSLNSGTSGSLSDYEQYF	TGTGCCAGCAGCTTAAACTCCGGGACTAGCGGGAGCCTTAGTGACTACGAGCAGTACTTC
NA	TRBV6-1	TRBJ1-3	NA	CASSEFGVAGNTIYF	TGTGCCAGCAGTGAATTCGGGGTGGCTGGAAACACCATATATTTT
NA	TRBV7-2	TRBJ2-7	NA	CASSFGQGVMREQYF	TGTGCCAGCAGCTTCGGGCAGGGAGTCATGCGCGAGCAGTACTTC
TRBD1	TRBV6-1	TRBJ1-5	NA	CASSEIATGVNQPQHF	TGTGCCAGCAGTGAAATAGCGACAGGGGTCAATCAGCCCCAGCATTTT
TRBD1	TRBV5-5	TRBJ1-3	NA	CASSLADRGIGNTIYF	TGTGCCAGCAGCTTGGCTGACAGGGGGATAGGAAACACCATATATTTT
NA	TRBV28	TRBJ1-1	NA	CASSLVSYTEAFF	TGTGCCAGCAGTTTAGTCAGCTACACTGAAGCTTTCTTT
NA	TRBV25-1	TRBJ2-3	NA	CASSATSPTDTQYF	TGTGCCAGCAGCGCAACTTCACCCACAGATACGCAGTATTTT
NA	TRBV28	TRBJ2-7	NA	CASSSKGSYEQYF	TGTGCCAGCAGTTCCAAGGGTTCCTACGAGCAGTACTTC
NA	TRBV9	TRBJ1-5	NA	CASSLGGSNQPQHF	TGTGCCAGCAGCCTAGGGGGTAGCAATCAGCCCCAGCATTTT
NA	TRBV9	TRBJ1-4	NA	CASSVEGIGNEKLFF	TGTGCCAGCAGCGTAGAGGGGATAGGTAATGAAAAACTGTTTTTT
NA	TRBV7-9	TRBJ2-7	NA	CASSLDATYEQYF	TGTGCCAGCAGCTTGGACGCCACCTACGAGCAGTACTTC
TRBD1	TRBV6-1	TRBJ2-7	NA	CASSTTGTGSYEQYF	TGTGCCAGCAGCACCACCGGGACAGGCTCCTACGAGCAGTACTTC
NA	TRBV28	TRBJ1-6	NA	CASSAAGDSPLHF	TGTGCCAGCAGTGCCGCCGGGGATTCACCCCTCCACTTT
NA	TRBV21-1	TRBJ2-1	NA	CASSAVSLPAAKFF	TGTGCCAGCAGCGCCGTATCTCTACCCGCAGCCAAGTTCTTC
TRBD1	TRBV4-3	TRBJ2-2	once	CASSQDEDRDTGELFF	TGCGCCAGCAGCCAAGATGAAGACAGGGACACCGGGGAGCTGTTTTTT
TRBD1	TRBV7-9	TRBJ2-7	NA	CASSSFGTGYEQYF	TGTGCCAGCAGCTCCTTCGGGACAGGCTACGAGCAGTACTTC